This TCR beta chain appears in the sequencing data of a study of Ad26.COV2.S vaccination and SARS-CoV-2 variants. Study-level information: The study gave Ad26.COV2.S intramuscularly, once or twice 56 days apart. Study-level results: Post-vaccination spike-specific CD8+ and CD4+ T cell responses reportedly had substantial breadth. Assessments of TCR breadth and depth may have underestimated the total T cell responses.

The sample's treatment: around 19 received Ad26.COV2.S at low or high dose, single or two shots; 5 received placebo; per-sample allocation not given. Each sample was drawn 63 days after the first injection (of vaccine or placebo). Ad26 vector vaccine expressed Wuhan-strain SARS-CoV-2 spike. Produced via immunoSEQ multiplex PCR; TCRdb's table is partial and in-frame only. The sample includes over 400,000 clones, 89% of them seen just once. Germline CDR1 and CDR2: MDHEN and SYDVKM. The junction had 10 bases not matched to a gene; V was cut back by 6 bases and J by 6 bases. The CDR3 has 14 residues. This clone was seen just once. The antigen is unknown.

The V call is TRBV28, the J call TRBJ1-2; TRBD1 matches 7 bases. The sequence came from a person aged 18 to 59 who received the Ad26.COV2.S COVID-19 vaccine or a placebo. The sequences come from peripheral blood, collected in a trial of Ad26.COV2.S vaccine versus placebo. The CDR3 DNA reads TGTGCCAGCAGGCCTTTACCGGACAGGAATGGCTACACCTTC. This codes for CASRPLPDRNGYTF.